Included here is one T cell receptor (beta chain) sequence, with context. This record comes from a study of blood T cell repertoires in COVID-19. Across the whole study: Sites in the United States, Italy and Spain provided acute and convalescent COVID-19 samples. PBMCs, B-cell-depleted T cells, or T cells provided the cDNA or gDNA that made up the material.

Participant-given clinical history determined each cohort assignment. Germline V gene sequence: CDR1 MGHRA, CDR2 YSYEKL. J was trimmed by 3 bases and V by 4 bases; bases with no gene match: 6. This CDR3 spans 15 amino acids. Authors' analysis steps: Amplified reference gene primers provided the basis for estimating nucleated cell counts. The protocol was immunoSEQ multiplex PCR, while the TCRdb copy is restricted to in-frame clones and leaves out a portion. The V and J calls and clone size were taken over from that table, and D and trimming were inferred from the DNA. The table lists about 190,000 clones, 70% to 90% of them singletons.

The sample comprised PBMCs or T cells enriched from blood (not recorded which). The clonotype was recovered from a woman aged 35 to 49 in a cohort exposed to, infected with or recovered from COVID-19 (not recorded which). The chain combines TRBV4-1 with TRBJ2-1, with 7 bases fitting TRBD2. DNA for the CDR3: TGCGCCAGCAGCCCTTTAGCGGGCTTCTACAATGAGCAGTTCTTC. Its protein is CASSPLAGFYNEQFF.